This TCR beta chain was found in a study of cytomegalovirus exposure and HLA in healthy donors. Study-wide points: Immune exposure data for these donors was limited to CMV serostatus. It has been reported that TCR beta sequences accurately predicted the HLA-A and HLA-B alleles of most subjects. Altogether, 150 or so TCR beta chains were recorded as cytomegalovirus-associated.

This PCR relied on a set of 60 Vbeta primers and 13 Jbeta primers. Sequenced by immunoSEQ multiplex PCR; TCRdb stores in-frame clones only, minus some. The sample records around 62,000 clones, around 80% being singletons. On this clone itself: Its specificity is not known.

The CDR3 length is 14 residues. Germline loops: CDR1 SGHNT, CDR2 YYREEE (reference sequence). The V end lost 4 bases, the J end lost 6 bases, and 16 bases lay between the germline ends. This chain links TRBV5-4 with TRBJ2-5; weak D call: TRBD2 (7 bases). The sample consisted of PBMCs. The sequence derives from a man aged 35-49 years in good health and CMV-seronegative. In nucleotides, the CDR3 is TGTGCCAGCAGCCAACGGGGGGCGAGAAAGACCCAGTACTTC. Translating it yields CASSQRGARKTQYF.